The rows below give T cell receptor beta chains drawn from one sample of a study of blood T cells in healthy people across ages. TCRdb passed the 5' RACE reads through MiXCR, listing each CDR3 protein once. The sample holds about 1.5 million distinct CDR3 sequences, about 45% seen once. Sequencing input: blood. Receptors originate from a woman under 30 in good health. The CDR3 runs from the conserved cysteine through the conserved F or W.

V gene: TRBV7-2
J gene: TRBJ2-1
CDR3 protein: CASSSSGAQYNEQFF

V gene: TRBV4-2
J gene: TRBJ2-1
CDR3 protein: CASSQDPRDGIYNEQFF

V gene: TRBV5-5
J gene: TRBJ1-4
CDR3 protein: CASSPPPGSEKLFF

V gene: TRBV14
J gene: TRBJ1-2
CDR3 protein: CTSSQAAGRRGLNYGYTF

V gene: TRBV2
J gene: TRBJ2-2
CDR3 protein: CASSGVSVSGTSTGELFF

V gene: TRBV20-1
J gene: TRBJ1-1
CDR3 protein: CSARDPIRQDTEAFF

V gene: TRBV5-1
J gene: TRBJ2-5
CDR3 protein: CASSLEGSETQYF

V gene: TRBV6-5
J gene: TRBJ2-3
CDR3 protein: CASSYSGIAGANTDTQYF

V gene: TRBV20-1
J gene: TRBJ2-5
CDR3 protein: CSARRASGVETQYF

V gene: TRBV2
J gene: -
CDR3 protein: CASSPRAGVRYEQYF

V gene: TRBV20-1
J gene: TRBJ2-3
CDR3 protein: CSASRVYGTNTQYF

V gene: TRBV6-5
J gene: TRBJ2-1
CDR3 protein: CASSYSTPSYNEQFF

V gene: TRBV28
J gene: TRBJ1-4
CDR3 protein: CASSRSSGANEKLFF

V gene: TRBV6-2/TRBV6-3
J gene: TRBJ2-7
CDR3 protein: CASSSYRGPNYEQYF

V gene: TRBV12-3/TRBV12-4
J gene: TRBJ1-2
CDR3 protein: CASSFTGYGYTF

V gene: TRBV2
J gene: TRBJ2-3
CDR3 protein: CASLRESTDTQYF

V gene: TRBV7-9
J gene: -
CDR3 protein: CASSNSGRATETQYF

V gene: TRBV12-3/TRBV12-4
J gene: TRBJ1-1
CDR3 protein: CASSPGTGWNTEAFF

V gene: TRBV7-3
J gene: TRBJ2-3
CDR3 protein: CASSLEGYSTDTQYF

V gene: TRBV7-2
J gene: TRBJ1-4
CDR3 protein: CASSAYTSGGGEKLFF

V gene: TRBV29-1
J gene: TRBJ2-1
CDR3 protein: CSVEDRWGLAYNEQFF

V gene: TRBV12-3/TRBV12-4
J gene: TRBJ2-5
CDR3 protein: CASSLLGQETQYF

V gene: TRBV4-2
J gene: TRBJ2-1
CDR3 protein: CASSHPVPRGSSYNEQFF

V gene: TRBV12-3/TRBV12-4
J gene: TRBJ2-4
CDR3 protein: CASSLYDIQYF

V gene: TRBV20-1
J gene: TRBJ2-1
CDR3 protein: CSATEGRTSLDEQFF

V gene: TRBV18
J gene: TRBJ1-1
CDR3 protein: CASSPDTGGSRTEAFF

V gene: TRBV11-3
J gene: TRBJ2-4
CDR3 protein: CASSSWTGEEQYF

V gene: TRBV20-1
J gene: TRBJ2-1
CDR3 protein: CSARVNLAGQQFF

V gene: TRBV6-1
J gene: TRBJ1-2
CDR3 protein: CASSGIANYGYTF

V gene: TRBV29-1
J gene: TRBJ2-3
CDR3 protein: CSVRGDTQYF

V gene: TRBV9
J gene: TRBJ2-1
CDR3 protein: CASSVVGTSGINEQFF

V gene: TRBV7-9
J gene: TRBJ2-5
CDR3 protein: CASRPAGGRNEQYF

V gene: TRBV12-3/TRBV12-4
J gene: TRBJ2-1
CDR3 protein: CVSLSGSLNEQFF